These T cell receptor beta chains were read from a single sample in a study of cytomegalovirus exposure and HLA in healthy donors. Profiled with immunoSEQ multiplex PCR; TCRdb holds only in-frame clones, not every one. This sample has under 300,000 clones; 75% to 90% occur once, and the top ten carry around 4.2%. The sequenced sample was PBMCs. The receptors originated from a man between 40 and 49 years old in good health and CMV-seropositive. Each CDR3 is given with its conserved first and last residue. Each record gives: clone size, V gene, J gene, D gene, CDR3 protein, CDR3 DNA. The D gene is left open where the match is weak. Some rows mark clone size as missing; the rest say once, few, many or name a class of expanded clone.

>-|TRBV7-9|TRBJ1-2|-
CASSLGTGYYGYTF
TGTGCCAGCAGCTTAGGTACAGGGTACTATGGCTACACCTTC
>once|TRBV11-2|TRBJ2-2|-
CASSLTLNTGELFF
TGTGCCAGCAGCTTAACGCTAAACACCGGGGAGCTGTTTTTT
>few|TRBV5-6|TRBJ2-5|-
CASSLSTGQTQETQYF
TGTGCCAGCAGCTTATCCACCGGACAGACTCAAGAGACCCAGTACTTC
>-|TRBV6-6|TRBJ2-5|TRBD2
CASSISGSGETQYF
TGTGCCAGCAGCATTAGCGGGAGTGGGGAGACCCAGTACTTC
>once|TRBV28|TRBJ2-7|TRBD1
CASSLSPWGTGGYEQYF
TGTGCCAGCAGCCTTTCGCCCTGGGGGACAGGCGGTTACGAGCAGTACTTC
>-|TRBV6-5|TRBJ1-2|TRBD1
CASSFTLGTDYGYTF
TGTGCCAGCAGTTTCACCCTCGGGACAGACTATGGCTACACCTTC
>-|TRBV19|TRBJ2-1|-
CASTHTFNYNEQFF
TGTGCCAGTACCCACACCTTCAACTACAATGAGCAGTTCTTC
>-|TRBV29-1|TRBJ2-3|-
CSARGTNTQYF
TGCAGCGCTCGCGGGACGAATACGCAGTATTTT
>-|TRBV6-5|TRBJ2-7|TRBD2
CASSVGLAETYEQYF
TGTGCCAGCAGTGTAGGACTAGCGGAGACCTACGAGCAGTACTTC
>-|TRBV5-1|TRBJ2-7|TRBD1
CASSSSPDRVGHEQYF
TGCGCCAGCAGCTCCTCACCGGACAGGGTTGGTCACGAGCAGTACTTC
>-|TRBV28|TRBJ1-5|TRBD1
CASSPTGAGQPQHF
TGTGCCAGCAGCCCGACAGGGGCAGGCCAGCCCCAGCATTTT
>-|TRBV15|TRBJ2-1|TRBD1
CATGDRLNNEQFF
TGTGCCACCGGGGACAGGCTAAACAATGAGCAGTTCTTC
>-|TRBV7-3|TRBJ2-3|-
CASSLNGGGSTDTQYF
TGTGCCAGCAGCTTAAATGGGGGAGGTAGCACAGATACGCAGTATTTT
>-|TRBV7-3|TRBJ2-2|TRBD2
CASTDAAGDHTGELFF
TGTGCCAGCACCGATGCGGCGGGAGATCACACCGGGGAGCTGTTTTTT
>-|TRBV5-1|TRBJ2-7|TRBD2
CASSLGSGRVNRQYF
TGCGCCAGCAGCTTAGGGAGCGGGAGGGTAAACAGGCAGTACTTC
>few|TRBV7-3|TRBJ1-1|-
CASSSNTGLNTEAFF
TGTGCCAGCAGCTCTAATACAGGGCTCAACACTGAAGCTTTCTTT
>-|TRBV18|TRBJ2-2|-
CASSTQNTGELFF
TGTGCCAGCTCTACACAGAACACCGGGGAGCTGTTTTTT